The 9 T cell receptor beta chains presented below share a single source sample, sequenced in a study of T cells after yellow fever vaccination. TCRdb re-called the 5' RACE reads with MiXCR, one entry per CDR3 protein. This table holds some 500,000 distinct CDR3 sequences, about 13% found once. Sequenced here: PBMCs, sampled on the day of the yellow fever booster vaccination. These receptors originate from a man younger than 45 who received the YFV17D yellow fever vaccine.

This clonotype has only a few counts. CDR3 amino acids: CASSFTGTDLPGYTF. In DNA form, the CDR3 reads TGTGCCAGCAGTTTCACCGGGACAGATCTACCAGGCTACACCTTC. V gene TRBV27 combines with J gene TRBJ1-2; 7 bases are a match to TRBD1. V was clipped by 3 bases and J by 8 bases; unmatched bases: 12. Germline values: CDR1 MNHEY, CDR2 SMNVEV (reference sequence). This CDR3 has 15 residues.

The chain carries TRBV29-1 and TRBJ2-7, with TRBD1 as a possible D gene (6 bases). V was shortened by 4 bases and J by 6 bases, with 10 bases between the two germline ends. CDR1 SQVTM and CDR2 ANQGSEA come from the germline V gene. This CDR3 has 11 residues. The CDR3 reads CSVGKGVEQYF. The CDR3 region has the DNA TGCAGCGTTGGTAAGGGGGTCGAGCAGTACTTC.

V is TRBV11-2 and J is TRBJ2-7, with 9 bases that match TRBD2. The V and J ends lost 3 bases and 0 bases, in that order; junction bases with no gene match: 3. CDR1 SGHAT and CDR2 FQNNGV come from the germline V gene. The CDR3 has 15 amino acids. The CDR3 nucleotides read TGTGCCAGCAGCTTTATAGCGGGGGACTCCTACGAGCAGTACTTC. It yields the protein CASSFIAGDSYEQYF.

This clonotype was found many times. The chain employs TRBV7-2 and TRBJ2-5; weak D call: TRBD1 (5 bases). The germline V and J ends were trimmed by 10 bases and 4 bases, with 13 bases remaining between them. Per the germline V gene, CDR1 is SGHTA and CDR2 is FQGNSA. The CDR3 is 12 amino acids. The CDR3 loop is CANRGQGETQYF. The CDR3 bases are TGTGCCAACAGAGGCCAGGGAGAGACCCAGTACTTC.

This sequence joins TRBV7-2 and TRBJ2-7, with D perhaps TRBD1 (6 bases). Germline CDR1 is SGHTA and CDR2 is FQGNSA. V shed 3 bases and J shed 7 bases, with 19 bases lying between them. The CDR3 contains 15 residues. The CDR3 DNA reads TGTGCCAGCAGCTTTTCCCTACAGGGAAATGGGGAGCAGTACTTC. It codes for CASSFSLQGNGEQYF.

This sequence joins TRBV7-9 and TRBJ2-3; TRBD2 aligns across 8 bases. Germline CDR1 SEHNR, CDR2 FQNEAQ (reference sequence). This CDR3 contains 17 residues. Trimming removed 10 bases from V and 3 bases from J; junction bases left unmatched: 18. For the CDR3, the DNA is TGTGCCATCACCCTAACCATGAGCGGGAGTGATACAGATACGCAGTATTTT. Its protein is CAITLTMSGSDTDTQYF.

V usage is TRBV4-3 and J usage is TRBJ2-5; no clear D gene. V lost 0 bases to trimming and J lost 4 bases, with 6 bases between them. Germline loops: CDR1 LGHNA, CDR2 YSLEER. The CDR3 extends over 13 amino acids. CDR3 amino acids: CASSQDPRETQYF. CDR3 DNA: TGCGCCAGCAGCCAAGACCCGCGAGAGACCCAGTACTTC.

The rearrangement uses TRBV29-1 and TRBJ2-1, with 7 positions matching TRBD1. There are 14 residues in the CDR3. V shed 7 bases, J shed 0 bases, and the junction held 6 bases outside the gene matches. Germline V gene sequence: CDR1 SQVTM, CDR2 ANQGSEA. The CDR3 DNA is TGCAGCGCTAAGACAGGGAGCTCCTACAATGAGCAGTTCTTC. It codes for CSAKTGSSYNEQFF.

This clonotype was found a few times. The V gene is TRBV3-1, the J gene TRBJ2-7, with 9 bases fitting TRBD1. CDR3 length: 12 residues. Germline loops: CDR1 LGHDT, CDR2 YNNKEL (reference sequence). The V gene end was trimmed by 4 bases and the J gene end by 7 bases; junction bases not matched to a gene: 2. For the CDR3, the DNA is TGTGCCAGCAGCCGAGGGACAGGGGAGCAGTACTTC. Encoded protein: CASSRGTGEQYF.